This TCR beta chain was profiled in a study of human T cells and chemical hapten exposure. General study points: Unchanged with DPC sensitization were TCRs above 1 in 1000 frequency.

The time point here: pre-sensitization, week 0. Stated treatment: therapeutic diphenylcyclopropenone sensitization with weekly scalp DPC. Alopecia patients, 18 to 70 years old and DPC-suitable, served as donors. Sequencing started from total RNA isolated from unfractionated whole blood. The CDR3 contains 15 residues. V was clipped by 3 bases and J by 5 bases, with 16 bases between them. From germline, CDR1 is MGHRA and CDR2 YSYEKL. The library tagged each cDNA molecule with unique molecular identifiers. TCRdb passed the RACE reads through MiXCR, listing each CDR3 protein once. Of roughly 100,000 distinct CDR3 sequences listed, around 10% were seen once; the top ten hold 1.6%. This clonotype was seen a few times. The antigen remains undetermined.

This TCR was recovered from a woman aged 45-60 years with alopecia areata. Some clones in this sample may be carry-over from other donors' samples. This chain uses TRBV4-1 with TRBJ2-5, with D maybe TRBD1 (5 bases). Here the sequenced sample was whole blood, taken in connection with sensitization to the hapten diphenylcyclopropenone (DPC). The chain's CDR3 is CASSQMGAGSETQYF. CDR3 nucleotides: TGCGCCAGCAGCCAGATGGGCGCAGGGTCGGAGACCCAGTACTTC.